This TCR beta chain was captured in a study of cytomegalovirus exposure and HLA in healthy donors. Study as a whole: About 179 million T cells yielded some 120 million unique TCR beta sequences in earlier analysis. Notes on the study in general: Looking again later, the authors saw that most CMV-associated TCR beta chains seemed HLA-restricted.

PCR employed 60 Vbeta and 13 Jbeta primers. Libraries were prepared by immunoSEQ multiplex PCR; TCRdb keeps only in-frame clonotypes and omits some of them. The sample records more than 80,000 clones, around 69% being singletons. The study sampled nominally healthy donors, though unrecorded immune exposures were likely. The CDR3 length is 15 residues. V dropped 3 bases and J dropped 2 bases, with 14 bases sitting between them. CDR1 and CDR2 (germline): SGDLS, YYNGEE. With regard to this clone: What it binds is not known.

The chain employs TRBV9 and TRBJ2-5, with D unclear. Input material: PBMCs. The sequence came from a woman in her fifties or sixties in good health and CMV-seropositive. The CDR3 spells CASSDAGVQQETQYF. The CDR3 bases are TGTGCCAGCAGCGATGCAGGCGTCCAACAAGAGACCCAGTACTTC.